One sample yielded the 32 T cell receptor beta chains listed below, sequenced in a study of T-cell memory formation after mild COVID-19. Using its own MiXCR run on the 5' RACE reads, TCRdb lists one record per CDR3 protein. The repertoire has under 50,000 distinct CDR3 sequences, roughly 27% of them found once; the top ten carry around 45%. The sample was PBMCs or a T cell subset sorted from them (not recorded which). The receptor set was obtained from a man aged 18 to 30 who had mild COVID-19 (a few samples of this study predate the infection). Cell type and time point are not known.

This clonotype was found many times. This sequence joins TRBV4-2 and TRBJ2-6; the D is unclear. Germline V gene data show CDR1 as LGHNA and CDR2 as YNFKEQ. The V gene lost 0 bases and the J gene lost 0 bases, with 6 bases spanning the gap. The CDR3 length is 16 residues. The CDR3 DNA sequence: TGTGCCAGCAGCCAAGATAACAACTCTGGGGCCAACGTCCTGACTTTC. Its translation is CASSQDNNSGANVLTF.

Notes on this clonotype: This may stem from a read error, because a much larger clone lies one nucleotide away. This CDR3 reads CASSLEGSEAFF. The CDR3 DNA reads as TGTGCCAGCAGCTTAGAGGGGTCTGAAGCTTTCTTT. This rearrangement joins TRBV7-2 to TRBJ1-1; D might be TRBD1 (5 bases). CDR3 length equals 12 residues. V lost 1 base and J 6 bases, leaving 6 bases between the germline ends. Per germline, CDR1 SGHTA and CDR2 FQGNSA.

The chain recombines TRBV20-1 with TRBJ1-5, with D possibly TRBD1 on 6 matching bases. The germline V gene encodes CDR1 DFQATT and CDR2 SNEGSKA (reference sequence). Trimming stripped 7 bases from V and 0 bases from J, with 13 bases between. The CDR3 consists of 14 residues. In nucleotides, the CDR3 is TGCAGTGTTTCGGAGACAGGTAGCAATCAGCCCCAGCATTTT. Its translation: CSVSETGSNQPQHF.

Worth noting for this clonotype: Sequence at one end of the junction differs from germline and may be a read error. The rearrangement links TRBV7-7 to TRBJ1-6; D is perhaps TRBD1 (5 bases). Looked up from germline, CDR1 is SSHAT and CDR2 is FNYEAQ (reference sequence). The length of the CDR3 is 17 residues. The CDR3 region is CASSLAVVWGSDSPLHF. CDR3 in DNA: TGTGCTAGCAGCTTAGCAGTAGTTTGGGGGTCGGATTCACCCCTCCACTTT.

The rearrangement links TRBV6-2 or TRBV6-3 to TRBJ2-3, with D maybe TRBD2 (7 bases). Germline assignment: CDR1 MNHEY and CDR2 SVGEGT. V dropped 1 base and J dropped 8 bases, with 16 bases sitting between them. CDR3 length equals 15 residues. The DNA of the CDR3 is TGTGCCAGCAGTTACTATTGGGAGGGGGACGCTACGCAGTATTTT. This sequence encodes CASSYYWEGDATQYF.

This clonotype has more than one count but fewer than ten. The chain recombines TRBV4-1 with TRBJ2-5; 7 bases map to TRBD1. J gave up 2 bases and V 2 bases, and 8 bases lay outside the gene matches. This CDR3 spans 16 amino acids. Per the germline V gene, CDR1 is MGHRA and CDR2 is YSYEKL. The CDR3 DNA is TGCGCCAGCAGCCAATTCTCCCCGGGACAGCAAGAGACCCAGTACTTC. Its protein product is CASSQFSPGQQETQYF.

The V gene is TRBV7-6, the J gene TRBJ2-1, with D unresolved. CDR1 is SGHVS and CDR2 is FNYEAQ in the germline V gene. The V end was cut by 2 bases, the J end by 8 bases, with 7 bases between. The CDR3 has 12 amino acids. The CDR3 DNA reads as TGTGCCAGCAGCTTATTGACGGATGAGCAGTTCTTC. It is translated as CASSLLTDEQFF.

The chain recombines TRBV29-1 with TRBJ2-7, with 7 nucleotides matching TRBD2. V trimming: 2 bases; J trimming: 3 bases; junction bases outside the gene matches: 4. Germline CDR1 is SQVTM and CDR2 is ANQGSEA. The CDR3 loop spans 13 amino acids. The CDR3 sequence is CSVESTGGYEQYF. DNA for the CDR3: TGCAGCGTTGAATCGACGGGGGGCTACGAGCAGTACTTC.

The CDR3 protein is CASTMAGPTETQYF. DNA of the CDR3: TGTGCCAGCACAATGGCGGGACCAACGGAGACCCAGTACTTC. The chain uses TRBV2 and TRBJ2-5; a possible D gene is TRBD2 (6 bases). Germline V gene sequence: CDR1 SNHLY, CDR2 FYNNEI. The ends were cut back, 7 bases at V and 5 bases at J, with 17 bases in the middle. This CDR3 spans 14 amino acids. The complete variable domain, with remaining parts taken from reference TRBV2 and TRBJ2-5, reads EPEVTQTPSHQVTQMGQEVILRCVPISNHLYFYWYRQILGQKVEFLVSFYNNEISEKSEIFDDQFSVERPDGSNFTLKIRSTKLEDSAMYFCASTMAGPTETQYFGPGTRLLVL.

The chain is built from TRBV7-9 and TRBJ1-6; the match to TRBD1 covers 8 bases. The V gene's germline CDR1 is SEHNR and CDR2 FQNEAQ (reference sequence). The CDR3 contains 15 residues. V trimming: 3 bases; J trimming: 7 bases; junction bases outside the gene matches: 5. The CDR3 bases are TGTGCCAGCAGCTTGGCACAGGGGGTGAATTCACCCCTCCACTTT. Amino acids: CASSLAQGVNSPLHF.

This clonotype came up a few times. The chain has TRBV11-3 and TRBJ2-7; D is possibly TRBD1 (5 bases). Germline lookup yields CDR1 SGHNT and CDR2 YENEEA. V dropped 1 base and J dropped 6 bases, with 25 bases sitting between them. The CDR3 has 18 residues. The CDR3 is CASSLVPGQGISPREQYF. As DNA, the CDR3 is TGTGCCAGCAGCTTAGTCCCAGGGCAGGGAATCAGCCCGCGCGAGCAGTACTTC.

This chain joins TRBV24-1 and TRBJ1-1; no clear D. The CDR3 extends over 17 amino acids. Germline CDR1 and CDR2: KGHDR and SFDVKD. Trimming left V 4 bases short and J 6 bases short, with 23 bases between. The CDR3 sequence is CATSDSPKRVGEAEAFF. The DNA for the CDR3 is TGTGCCACCAGTGACTCCCCGAAGCGGGTTGGGGAAGCTGAAGCTTTCTTT.

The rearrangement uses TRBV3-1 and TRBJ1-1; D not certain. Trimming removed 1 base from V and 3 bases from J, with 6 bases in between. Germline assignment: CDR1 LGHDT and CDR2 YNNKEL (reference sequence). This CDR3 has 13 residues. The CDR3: CASSQGYDTEAFF. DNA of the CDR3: TGTGCCAGCAGCCAAGGGTACGACACTGAAGCTTTCTTT.

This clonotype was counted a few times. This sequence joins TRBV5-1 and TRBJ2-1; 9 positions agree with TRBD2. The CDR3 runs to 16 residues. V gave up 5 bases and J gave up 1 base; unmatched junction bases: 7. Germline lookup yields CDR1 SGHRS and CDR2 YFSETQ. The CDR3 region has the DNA TGCGCCAGCAGATCAATAGCGGGGGCATCCTACAATGAGCAGTTCTTC. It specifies CASRSIAGASYNEQFF.

CDR3 nucleotide sequence: TGTGCCAGCAGGTCAGGGGGTGTCAGCACAGATACGCAGTATTTT. Protein sequence: CASRSGGVSTDTQYF. The genes are TRBV7-9 and TRBJ2-3; 7 bases map to TRBD1. Germline CDR1 is SEHNR and CDR2 is FQNEAQ (reference sequence). CDR3 length: 15 residues. With V trimmed by 6 bases and J by 0 bases, 6 bases remained unmatched.

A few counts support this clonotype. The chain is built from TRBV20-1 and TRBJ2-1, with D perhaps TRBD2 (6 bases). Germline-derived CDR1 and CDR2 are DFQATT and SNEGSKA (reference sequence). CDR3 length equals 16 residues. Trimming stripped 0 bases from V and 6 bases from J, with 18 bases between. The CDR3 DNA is TGCAGTGCTAGAGATCGGGCGGGACTCCTTACCAATGAGCAGTTCTTC. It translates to CSARDRAGLLTNEQFF.

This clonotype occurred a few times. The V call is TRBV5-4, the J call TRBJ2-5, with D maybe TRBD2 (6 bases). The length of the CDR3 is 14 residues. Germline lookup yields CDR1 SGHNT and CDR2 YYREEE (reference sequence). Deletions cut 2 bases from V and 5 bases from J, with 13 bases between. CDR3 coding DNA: TGTGCCAGCAGCTTCCTGACTGGGGGGGAGACCCAGTACTTC. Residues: CASSFLTGGETQYF.

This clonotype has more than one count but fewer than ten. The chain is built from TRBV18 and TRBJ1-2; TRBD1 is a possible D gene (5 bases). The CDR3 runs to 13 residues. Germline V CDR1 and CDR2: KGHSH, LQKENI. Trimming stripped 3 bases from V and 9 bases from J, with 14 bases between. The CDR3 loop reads CASSPQGAMRYTF. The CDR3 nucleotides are TGTGCCAGCTCACCCCAGGGCGCTATGCGCTACACCTTC. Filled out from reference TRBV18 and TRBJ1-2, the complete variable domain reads NAGVMQNPRHLVRRRGQEARLRCSPMKGHSHVYWYRQLPEEGLKFMVYLQKENIIDESGMPKERFSAEFPKEGPSILRIQQVVRGDSAAYFCASSPQGAMRYTFGSGTRLTVV.

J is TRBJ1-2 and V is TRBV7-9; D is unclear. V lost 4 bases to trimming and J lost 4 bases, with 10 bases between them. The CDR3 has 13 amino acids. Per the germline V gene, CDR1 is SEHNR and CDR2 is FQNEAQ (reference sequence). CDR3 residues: CASSSGSAYGYTF. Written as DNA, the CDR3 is TGTGCCAGCAGCTCCGGGTCCGCCTATGGCTACACCTTC. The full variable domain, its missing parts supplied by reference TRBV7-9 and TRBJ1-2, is DTGVSQNPRHKITKRGQNVTFRCDPISEHNRLYWYRQTLGQGPEFLTYFQNEAQLEKSRLLSDRFSAERPKGSFSTLEIQRTEQGDSAMYLCASSSGSAYGYTFGSGTRLTVV.

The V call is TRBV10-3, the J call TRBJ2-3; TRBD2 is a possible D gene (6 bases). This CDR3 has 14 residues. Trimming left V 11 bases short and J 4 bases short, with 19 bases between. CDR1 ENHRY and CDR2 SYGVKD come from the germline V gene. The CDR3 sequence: CAGGRTELPDTQYF. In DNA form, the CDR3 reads TGTGCCGGAGGGAGGACTGAGCTCCCAGATACGCAGTATTTT.

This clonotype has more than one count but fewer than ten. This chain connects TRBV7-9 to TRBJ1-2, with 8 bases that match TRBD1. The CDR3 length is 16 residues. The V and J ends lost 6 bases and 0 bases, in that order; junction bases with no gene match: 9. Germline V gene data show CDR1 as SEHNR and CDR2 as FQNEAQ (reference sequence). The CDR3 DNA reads TGTGCCAGCAGGAAACAGACAGGGGAGACTAACTATGGCTACACCTTC. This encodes CASRKQTGETNYGYTF.

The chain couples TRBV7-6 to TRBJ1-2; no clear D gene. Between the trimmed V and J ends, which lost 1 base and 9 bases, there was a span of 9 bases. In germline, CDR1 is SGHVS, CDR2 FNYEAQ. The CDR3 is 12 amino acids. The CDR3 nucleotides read TGTGCCAGCAGCTTAGGGGGTCCAAGCTACACCTTC. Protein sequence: CASSLGGPSYTF.

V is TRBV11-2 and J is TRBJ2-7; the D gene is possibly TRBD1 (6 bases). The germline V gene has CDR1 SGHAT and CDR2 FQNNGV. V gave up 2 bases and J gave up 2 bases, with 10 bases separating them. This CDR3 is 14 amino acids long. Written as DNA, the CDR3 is TGTGCCAGCAGCTTAAGTGGGACAACCTACGAGCAGTACTTC. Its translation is CASSLSGTTYEQYF.

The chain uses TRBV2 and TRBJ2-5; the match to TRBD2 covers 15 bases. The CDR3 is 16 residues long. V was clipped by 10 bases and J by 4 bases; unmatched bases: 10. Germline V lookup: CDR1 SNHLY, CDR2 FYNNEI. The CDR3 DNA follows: TGTGCCAAACCGGGACTAGCGGGGGGAGGAGGAGAGACCCAGTACTTC. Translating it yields CAKPGLAGGGGETQYF. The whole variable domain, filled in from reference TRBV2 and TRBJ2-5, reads EPEVTQTPSHQVTQMGQEVILRCVPISNHLYFYWYRQILGQKVEFLVSFYNNEISEKSEIFDDQFSVERPDGSNFTLKIRSTKLEDSAMYFCAKPGLAGGGGETQYFGPGTRLLVL.

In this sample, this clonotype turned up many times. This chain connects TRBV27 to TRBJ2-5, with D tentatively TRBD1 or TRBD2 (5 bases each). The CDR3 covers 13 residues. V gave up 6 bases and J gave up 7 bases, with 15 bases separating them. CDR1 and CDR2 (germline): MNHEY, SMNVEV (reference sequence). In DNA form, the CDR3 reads TGTGCCAGCAGGGGGACCGCCGATATGACCCAGTACTTC. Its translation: CASRGTADMTQYF.

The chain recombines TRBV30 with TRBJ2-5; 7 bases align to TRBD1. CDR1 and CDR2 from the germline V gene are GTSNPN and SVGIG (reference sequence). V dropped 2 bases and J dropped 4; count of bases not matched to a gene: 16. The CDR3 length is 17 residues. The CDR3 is CAWSYRWMRGHGETQYF. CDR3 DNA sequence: TGTGCCTGGAGTTATCGGTGGATGAGGGGGCATGGAGAGACCCAGTACTTC. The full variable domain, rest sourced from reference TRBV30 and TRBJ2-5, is SQTIHQWPATLVQPVGSPLSLECTVEGTSNPNLYWYRQAAGRGLQLLFYSVGIGQISSEVPQNLSASRPQDRQFILSSKKLLLSDSGFYLCAWSYRWMRGHGETQYFGPGTRLLVL.

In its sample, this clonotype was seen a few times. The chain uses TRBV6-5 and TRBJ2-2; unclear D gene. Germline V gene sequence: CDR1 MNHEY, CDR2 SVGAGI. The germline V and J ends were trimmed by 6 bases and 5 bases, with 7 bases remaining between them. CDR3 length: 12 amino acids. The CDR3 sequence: CASRNPTGELFF. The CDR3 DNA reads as TGTGCCAGCAGAAACCCAACCGGGGAGCTGTTTTTT.

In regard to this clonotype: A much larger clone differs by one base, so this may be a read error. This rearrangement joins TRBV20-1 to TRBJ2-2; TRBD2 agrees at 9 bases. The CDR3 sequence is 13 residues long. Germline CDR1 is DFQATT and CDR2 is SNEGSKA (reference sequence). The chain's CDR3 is CSAKRGDPGELIF. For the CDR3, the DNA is TGCAGTGCTAAGCGGGGGGACCCCGGGGAGCTGATTTTT.

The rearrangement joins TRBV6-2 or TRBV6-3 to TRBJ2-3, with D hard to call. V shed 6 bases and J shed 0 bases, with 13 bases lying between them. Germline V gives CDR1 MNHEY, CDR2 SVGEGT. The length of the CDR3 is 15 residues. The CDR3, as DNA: TGTGCCAGCAGCGGAGTTCCTGACAGCACAGATACGCAGTATTTT. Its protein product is CASSGVPDSTDTQYF.

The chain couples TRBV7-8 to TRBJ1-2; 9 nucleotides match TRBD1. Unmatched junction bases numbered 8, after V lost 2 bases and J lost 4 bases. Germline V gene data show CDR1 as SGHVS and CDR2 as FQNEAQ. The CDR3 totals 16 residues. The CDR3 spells CASSLSGTGKTYGYTF. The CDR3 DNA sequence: TGTGCCAGCAGCTTAAGCGGGACAGGGAAGACCTATGGCTACACCTTC.

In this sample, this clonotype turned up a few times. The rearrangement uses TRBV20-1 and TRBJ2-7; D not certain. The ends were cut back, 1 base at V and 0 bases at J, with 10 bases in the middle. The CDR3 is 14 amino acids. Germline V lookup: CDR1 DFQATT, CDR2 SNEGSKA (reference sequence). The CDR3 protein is CSARGQVSSYEQYV. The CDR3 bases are TGCAGTGCTAGAGGGCAGGTTAGCTCCTACGAGCAGTACGTC.

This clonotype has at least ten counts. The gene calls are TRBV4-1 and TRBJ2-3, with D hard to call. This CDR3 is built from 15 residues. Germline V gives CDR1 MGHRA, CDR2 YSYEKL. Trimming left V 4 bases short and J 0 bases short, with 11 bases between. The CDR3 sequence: CASSPGSPSTDTQYF. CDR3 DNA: TGCGCCAGCAGCCCAGGAAGCCCTAGCACAGATACGCAGTATTTT.